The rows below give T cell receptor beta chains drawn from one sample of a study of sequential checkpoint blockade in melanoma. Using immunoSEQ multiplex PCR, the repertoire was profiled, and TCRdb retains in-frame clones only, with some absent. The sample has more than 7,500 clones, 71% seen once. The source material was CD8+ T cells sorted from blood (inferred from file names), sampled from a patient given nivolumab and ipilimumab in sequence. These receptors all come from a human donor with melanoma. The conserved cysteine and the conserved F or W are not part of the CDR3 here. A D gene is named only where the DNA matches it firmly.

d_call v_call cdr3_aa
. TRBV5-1 ASSLRGWDNEQF
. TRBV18 ASSPSTGEDKETQY
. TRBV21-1 ASSKRGLTGNEQY
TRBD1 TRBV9 ASSEGQGAVDIQY
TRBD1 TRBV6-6 ASAIGQAYEGYT
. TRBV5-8 ASSGPDPNLLDEQY
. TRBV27 ASSDMYGYT
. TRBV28 ASRTDSPYEQY
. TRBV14 ASSQYEGGAWYDGYT
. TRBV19 ASSIFGPSTDTQY